These T cell receptor beta chains were read from a single sample in a study of blood T cell repertoires in COVID-19. Sequenced by immunoSEQ multiplex PCR; TCRdb stores in-frame clones only, minus some. The table includes hundreds of thousands of clones, 70% to 90% detected once. Material: PBMCs or T cells enriched from blood (not recorded which). The receptors shown here come from a man under 40 who had recovered from COVID-19. CDR3s include the opening cysteine and the closing phenylalanine or tryptophan. A D gene is named only where the DNA matches it firmly. Only some rows state a clone size, as once, few, many or a class for expanded clones.

cdr3_length	d_call	v_call	clone_size	j_call	cdr3_aa	cdr3_nt
15	-	TRBV6-2/TRBV6-3	-	TRBJ1-2	CASSYSEGLSGGYTF	TGTGCCAGCAGTTACTCGGAGGGGTTGAGTGGTGGCTACACCTTC
14	TRBD1	TRBV13	-	TRBJ1-1	CASSYGQGGTEAFF	TGTGCCAGCAGCTATGGACAGGGAGGGACTGAAGCTTTCTTT
15	-	TRBV10-1	-	TRBJ2-1	CASSETLPPIFEQFF	TGCGCCAGCAGTGAGACTTTACCCCCGATCTTTGAGCAGTTCTTC
14	-	TRBV6-1	-	TRBJ1-2	CASSELWGLEGYTF	TGTGCCAGCAGTGAATTATGGGGGCTCGAGGGCTACACCTTC
13	-	TRBV12-3/TRBV12-4	-	TRBJ1-2	CASSGRGNYGYTF	TGTGCCAGCAGCGGTAGGGGTAACTATGGCTACACCTTC
17	-	TRBV4-2	few	TRBJ2-3	CASSQDQSSSSTDTQYF	TGTGCCAGCAGCCAAGATCAGTCTAGCTCTAGCACAGATACGCAGTATTTT
13	TRBD1	TRBV2	-	TRBJ1-1	CASRGTGDTEAFF	TGTGCCAGCAGAGGTACAGGGGACACTGAAGCTTTCTTT
14	-	TRBV27	once	TRBJ2-2	CASSPGWGTGELFF	TGTGCCAGCAGTCCAGGGTGGGGCACCGGGGAGCTGTTTTTT
12	TRBD2	TRBV7-3	-	TRBJ2-1	CASSFGGGEQFF	TGTGCCAGCAGCTTCGGCGGGGGTGAGCAGTTCTTC
13	-	TRBV15	-	TRBJ1-2	CATSQGGIYGYTF	TGTGCCACCAGCCAGGGTGGGATATATGGCTACACCTTC
14	-	TRBV6-1	-	TRBJ1-6	CASSDSGWGSPLHF	TGTGCCAGCAGTGATTCGGGGTGGGGTTCACCCCTCCACTTT
12	-	TRBV19	-	TRBJ1-5	CASSHSNQPQHF	TGTGCCAGTAGTCATAGCAATCAGCCCCAGCATTTT
14	-	TRBV9	-	TRBJ2-2	CASSVGTLTGELFF	TGTGCCAGCAGCGTCGGGACACTCACCGGGGAGCTGTTTTTT
18	TRBD1	TRBV19	-	TRBJ1-1	CASSPRGGKGGRDTEAFF	TGTGCCAGTAGCCCGAGGGGAGGAAAAGGGGGCAGGGACACTGAAGCTTTCTTT
16	TRBD1	TRBV15	-	TRBJ2-7	CATSDETGTGRDEQYF	TGTGCCACCAGCGATGAAACCGGGACAGGGAGGGACGAGCAGTACTTC
16	-	TRBV5-4	-	TRBJ1-4	CASSLFSGGRSEKLFF	TGTGCCAGCAGCTTATTCTCGGGGGGCAGGAGTGAAAAACTGTTTTTT
16	TRBD1	TRBV4-3	-	TRBJ1-6	CASSQGKGTGSSPLHF	TGCGCCAGCAGCCAGGGAAAAGGGACAGGGAGTTCACCCCTCCACTTT
12	-	TRBV6-5	-	TRBJ2-7	CASRGLAYEQYF	TGTGCCAGCAGGGGACTTGCCTACGAGCAGTACTTC
13	-	TRBV12-3/TRBV12-4	-	TRBJ2-1	CASSGDSYNEQFF	TGTGCCAGCAGTGGAGACAGTTACAATGAGCAGTTCTTC
15	-	TRBV19	many	TRBJ2-2	CASSRLVPPTGELFF	TGTGCCAGTAGTAGGCTAGTCCCGCCCACCGGGGAGCTGTTTTTT
15	TRBD2	TRBV4-3	-	TRBJ2-3	CASSTGTSATDTQYF	TGCGCCAGCAGTACAGGGACTAGCGCCACAGATACGCAGTATTTT
14	-	TRBV3-1/TRBV3-2	once	TRBJ2-5	CASSRGGHSETQYF	TGTGCCAGCAGCCGAGGGGGACACTCGGAGACCCAGTACTTC
15	TRBD1	TRBV7-9	-	TRBJ2-2	CASSFGTGNTGELFF	TGTGCCAGCAGCTTCGGGACAGGGAACACCGGGGAGCTGTTTTTT
14	TRBD1	TRBV5-1	-	TRBJ1-1	CASSLGQGYTEAFF	TGCGCCAGCAGCTTGGGACAGGGTTACACTGAAGCTTTCTTT
14	-	TRBV4-3	-	TRBJ1-6	CASSQVARDSPLHF	TGCGCCAGCAGCCAAGTCGCCCGGGATTCACCCCTCCACTTT
14	-	TRBV9	-	TRBJ1-2	CASSPSPGDYGYTF	TGTGCCAGCAGCCCCTCCCCGGGAGACTATGGCTACACCTTC
16	TRBD2	TRBV3-1/TRBV3-2	-	TRBJ2-3	CASSQERTSGTDTQYF	TGTGCCAGCAGCCAAGAGAGGACTAGCGGCACAGATACGCAGTATTTT
15	-	TRBV19	-	TRBJ2-6	CASSMRVPGANVLTF	TGTGCCAGTAGTATGAGGGTACCCGGGGCCAACGTCCTGACTTTC
15	TRBD1	TRBV24-1	-	TRBJ1-2	CATSDTRQGGYGYTF	TGTGCCACCAGTGACACTAGACAGGGGGGCTATGGCTACACCTTC
15	TRBD2	TRBV10-3	-	TRBJ2-5	CAISGGRGGQETQYF	TGTGCCATCAGTGGAGGGCGGGGGGGTCAAGAGACCCAGTACTTC
16	-	TRBV4-1	-	TRBJ1-4	CASSQDLSGLDEKLFF	TGCGCCAGCAGCCAAGATCTTTCAGGGCTGGATGAAAAACTGTTTTTT
14	-	TRBV7-3	-	TRBJ2-2	CASREGRRSGELFF	TGTGCCAGCAGGGAGGGACGGAGAAGCGGGGAGCTGTTTTTT
14	-	TRBV29-1	once	TRBJ2-2	CSVGRGGRTGELFF	TGCAGCGTGGGAAGAGGAGGGCGAACCGGGGAGCTGTTTTTT
14	TRBD1	TRBV5-1	-	TRBJ1-2	CASTYGTGMVGYTF	TGCGCCAGCACCTACGGGACAGGGATGGTTGGCTACACCTTC
15	-	TRBV5-1	-	TRBJ2-7	CASSLEPPSLYEQYF	TGCGCCAGCAGCTTGGAACCGCCAAGTCTATACGAGCAGTACTTC
16	TRBD2	TRBV6-4	-	TRBJ2-1	CASSEQGLAGFNEQFF	TGTGCCAGCAGTGAACAAGGACTAGCGGGGTTCAATGAGCAGTTCTTC
12	-	TRBV12-3/TRBV12-4	-	TRBJ1-2	CASSLKRYGYTF	TGTGCCAGCAGTTTAAAGCGTTATGGCTACACCTTC